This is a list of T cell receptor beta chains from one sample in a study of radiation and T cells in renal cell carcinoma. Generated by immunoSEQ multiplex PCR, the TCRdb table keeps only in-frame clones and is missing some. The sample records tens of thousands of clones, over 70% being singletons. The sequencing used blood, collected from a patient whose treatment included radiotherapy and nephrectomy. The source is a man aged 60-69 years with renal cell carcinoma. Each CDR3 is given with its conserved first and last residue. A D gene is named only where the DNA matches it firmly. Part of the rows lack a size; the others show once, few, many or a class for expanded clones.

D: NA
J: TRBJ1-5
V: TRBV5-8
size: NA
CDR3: CASSLDLMVEPQHF
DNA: TGTGCCAGCAGCCTTGACCTGATGGTTGAGCCCCAGCATTTT

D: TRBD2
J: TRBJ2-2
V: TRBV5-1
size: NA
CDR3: CASSLGLAGNTGELFF
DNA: TGCGCCAGCAGCTTGGGCCTAGCGGGAAACACCGGGGAGCTGTTTTTT

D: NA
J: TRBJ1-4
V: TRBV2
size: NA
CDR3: CASSATGGSNEKLFF
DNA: TGTGCCAGCAGTGCTACCGGGGGGAGTAATGAAAAACTGTTTTTT

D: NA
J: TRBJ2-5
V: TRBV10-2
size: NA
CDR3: CASSESTLRGTQYF
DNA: TGCGCCAGCAGTGAGTCGACTCTCCGAGGGACCCAGTACTTC

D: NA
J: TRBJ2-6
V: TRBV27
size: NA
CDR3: CASSLMSSSGANVLTF
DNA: TGTGCCAGCAGTTTAATGAGTTCCTCTGGGGCCAACGTCCTGACTTTC

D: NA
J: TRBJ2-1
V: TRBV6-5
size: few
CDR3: CASSLGGGPYNEQFF
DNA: TGTGCCAGCAGTCTTGGGGGGGGGCCGTACAATGAGCAGTTCTTC

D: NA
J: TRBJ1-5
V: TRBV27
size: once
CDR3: CASSLIGNQPQHF
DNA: TGTGCCAGCAGTTTAATAGGCAATCAGCCCCAGCATTTT

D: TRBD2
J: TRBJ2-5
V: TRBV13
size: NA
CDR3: CASSLYTGGALETQYF
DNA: TGTGCCAGCAGCTTGTATACGGGAGGGGCTTTGGAGACCCAGTACTTC

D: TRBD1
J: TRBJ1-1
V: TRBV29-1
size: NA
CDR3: CSVKGQATTAEAFF
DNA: TGCAGCGTTAAGGGACAGGCGACTACCGCTGAAGCTTTCTTT

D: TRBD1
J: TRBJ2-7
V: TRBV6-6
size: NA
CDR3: CASSSQGQSYEQYF
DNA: TGTGCCAGCAGTTCACAGGGGCAATCCTACGAGCAGTACTTC

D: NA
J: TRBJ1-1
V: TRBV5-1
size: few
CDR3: CASSLVGGLTEAFF
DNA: TGCGCCAGCAGCTTGGTGGGGGGGCTCACTGAAGCTTTCTTT

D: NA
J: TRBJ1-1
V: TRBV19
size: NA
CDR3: CASSPPQEDTEAFF
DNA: TGTGCCAGTAGTCCCCCCCAGGAGGACACTGAAGCTTTCTTT

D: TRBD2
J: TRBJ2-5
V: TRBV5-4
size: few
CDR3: CASSKSLTSGEETQYF
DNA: TGTGCCAGCAGCAAAAGTCTGACTAGCGGGGAAGAGACCCAGTACTTC

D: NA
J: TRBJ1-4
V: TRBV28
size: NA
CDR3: CASSLWDSSGKLFF
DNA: TGTGCCAGCAGTTTATGGGACAGCTCAGGGAAACTGTTTTTT

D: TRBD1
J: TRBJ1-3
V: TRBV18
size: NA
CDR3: CASSLNFGDSRGGTIYF
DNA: TGTGCCAGCTCACTTAACTTCGGGGACAGCCGAGGAGGCACCATATATTTT

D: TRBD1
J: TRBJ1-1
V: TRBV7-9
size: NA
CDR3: CASSSGTVKNTEAFF
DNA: TGTGCCAGCAGCTCCGGGACAGTGAAGAACACTGAAGCTTTCTTT

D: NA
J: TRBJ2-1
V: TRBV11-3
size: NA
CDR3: CASQTGGAFARNNEQFF
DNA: TGTGCCAGCCAGACAGGAGGTGCGTTCGCTAGAAACAATGAGCAGTTCTTC

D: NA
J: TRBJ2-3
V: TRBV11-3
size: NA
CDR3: CASSLGQVLGTDTQYF
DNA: TGTGCCAGCAGCTTAGGACAGGTACTAGGTACAGATACGCAGTATTTT

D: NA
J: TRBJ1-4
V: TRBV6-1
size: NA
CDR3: CASSGTLGPTNEKLFF
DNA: TGTGCCAGCAGTGGGACATTAGGGCCGACTAATGAAAAACTGTTTTTT

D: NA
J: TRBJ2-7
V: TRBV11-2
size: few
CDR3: CASSIPLGNSYEQYF
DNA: TGTGCCAGCAGCATACCACTTGGGAACTCCTACGAGCAGTACTTC

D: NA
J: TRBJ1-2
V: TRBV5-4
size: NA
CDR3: CASSLDAGLYGYTF
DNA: TGTGCCAGCAGCTTGGACGCGGGTCTCTATGGCTACACCTTC

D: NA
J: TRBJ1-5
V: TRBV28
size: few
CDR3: CASSLDENQPQHF
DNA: TGTGCCAGCAGTTTAGATGAAAATCAGCCCCAGCATTTT

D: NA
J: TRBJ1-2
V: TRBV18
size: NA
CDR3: CASSLRETNYGYTF
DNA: TGTGCCAGCTCACTTAGGGAGACTAACTATGGCTACACCTTC

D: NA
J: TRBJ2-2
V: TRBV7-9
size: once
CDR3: CASSPQGISNTGELFF
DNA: TGTGCCAGCAGCCCCCAGGGCATATCGAACACCGGGGAGCTGTTTTTT

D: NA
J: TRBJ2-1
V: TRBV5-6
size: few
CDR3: CASSPLGGKGGQFF
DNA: TGTGCCAGCAGCCCCCTGGGGGGAAAAGGGGGGCAGTTCTTC

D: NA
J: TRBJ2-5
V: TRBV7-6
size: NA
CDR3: CASSLAGLGDQETQYF
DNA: TGTGCCAGCAGCTTAGCAGGTTTGGGCGATCAAGAGACCCAGTACTTC

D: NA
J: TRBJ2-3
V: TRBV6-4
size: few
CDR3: CASSVTASTDTQYF
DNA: TGTGCCAGCAGTGTTACAGCTAGCACAGATACGCAGTATTTT

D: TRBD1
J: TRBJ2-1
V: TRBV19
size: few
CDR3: CASLDRGHNEQFF
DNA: TGTGCCAGCCTGGACAGGGGGCACAATGAGCAGTTCTTC

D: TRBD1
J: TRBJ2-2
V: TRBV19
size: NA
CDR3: CASKGQGADTGELFF
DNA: TGTGCCAGTAAGGGACAGGGGGCTGACACCGGGGAGCTGTTTTTT

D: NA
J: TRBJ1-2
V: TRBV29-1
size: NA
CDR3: CSVGTTAGYGYTF
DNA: TGCAGCGTTGGAACCACCGCGGGGTATGGCTACACCTTC

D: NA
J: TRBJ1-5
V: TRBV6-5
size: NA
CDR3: CASSYSSNQPQHF
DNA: TGTGCCAGCAGTTACTCGTCCAATCAGCCCCAGCATTTT

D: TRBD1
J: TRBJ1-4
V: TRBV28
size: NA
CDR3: CASRTSGTGEEKLFF
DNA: TGTGCCAGCAGGACCTCCGGGACAGGGGAGGAAAAACTGTTTTTT

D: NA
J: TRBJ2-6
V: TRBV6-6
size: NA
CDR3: CASSSVGGANVLTF
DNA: TGTGCCAGCAGTTCTGTGGGTGGGGCCAACGTCCTGACTTTC

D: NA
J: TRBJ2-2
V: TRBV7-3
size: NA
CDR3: CASSSLTGRSGELFF
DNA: TGTGCCAGCAGCTCCCTGACAGGGAGGTCCGGGGAGCTGTTTTTT

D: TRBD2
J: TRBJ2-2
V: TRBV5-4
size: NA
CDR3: CASNPAGGRAGTGELFF
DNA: TGTGCCAGCAACCCGGCAGGCGGGAGGGCCGGCACCGGGGAGCTGTTTTTT

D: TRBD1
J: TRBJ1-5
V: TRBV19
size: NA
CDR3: CASNPDRGGNQPQHF
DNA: TGTGCCAGTAACCCGGACAGGGGTGGCAATCAGCCCCAGCATTTT

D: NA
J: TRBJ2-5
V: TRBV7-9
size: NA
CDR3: CASSQGETQYF
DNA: TGTGCCAGCAGCCAAGGAGAGACCCAGTACTTC

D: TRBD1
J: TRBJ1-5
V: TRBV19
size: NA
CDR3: CASSSGGDRANQPQHF
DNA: TGTGCCAGTAGTTCGGGGGGGGACAGAGCCAATCAGCCCCAGCATTTT

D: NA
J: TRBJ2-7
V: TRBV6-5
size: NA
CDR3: CASSPADSLEEQYF
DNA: TGTGCCAGCAGCCCGGCGGACAGCCTAGAAGAGCAGTACTTC

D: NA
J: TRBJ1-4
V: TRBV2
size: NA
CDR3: CASSSSHPEEKLFF
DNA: TGTGCCAGCAGTAGTAGCCACCCGGAGGAAAAACTGTTTTTT

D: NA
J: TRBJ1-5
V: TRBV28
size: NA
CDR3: CASTRPADNQPQHF
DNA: TGTGCCAGCACCCGACCGGCAGATAATCAGCCCCAGCATTTT

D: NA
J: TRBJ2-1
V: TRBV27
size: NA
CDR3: CASSLGGVSYNEQFF
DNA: TGTGCCAGCAGTTTAGGCGGGGTCTCCTACAATGAGCAGTTCTTC

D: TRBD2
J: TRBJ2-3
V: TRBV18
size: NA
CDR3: CASSSRTSGRTDTQYF
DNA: TGTGCCAGCTCATCAAGGACTAGCGGGAGGACAGATACGCAGTATTTT

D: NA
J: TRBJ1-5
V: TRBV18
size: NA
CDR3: CASSPLGDQPQHF
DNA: TGTGCCAGCTCACCATTAGGGGATCAGCCCCAGCATTTT

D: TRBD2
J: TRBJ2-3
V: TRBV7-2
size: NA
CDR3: CASSWTAIPSGGASDTQYF
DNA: TGTGCCAGCAGCTGGACTGCAATACCTAGCGGGGGGGCGAGTGATACGCAGTATTTT

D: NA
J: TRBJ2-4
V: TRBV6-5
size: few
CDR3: CASSSLYQGGKNIQYF
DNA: TGTGCCAGCAGTTCCCTGTACCAGGGGGGCAAAAACATTCAGTACTTC

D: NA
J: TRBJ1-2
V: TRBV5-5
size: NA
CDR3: CASSRDEAGLRYGYTF
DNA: TGTGCCAGCAGCCGGGACGAGGCAGGGTTACGGTATGGCTACACCTTC

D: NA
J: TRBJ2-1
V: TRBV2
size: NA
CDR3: CASRGVFNEQFF
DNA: TGTGCCAGCCGTGGAGTCTTCAATGAGCAGTTCTTC

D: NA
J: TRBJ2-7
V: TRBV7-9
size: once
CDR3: CASTERGFVHEQYF
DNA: TGTGCCAGCACGGAACGGGGGTTTGTCCACGAGCAGTACTTC

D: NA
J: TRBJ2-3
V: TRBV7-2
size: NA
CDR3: CASSLTGLRGVTDTQYF
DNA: TGTGCCAGCAGCTTAACGGGTTTGCGGGGTGTCACAGATACGCAGTATTTT

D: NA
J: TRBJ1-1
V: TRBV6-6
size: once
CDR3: CASSYAEGNTEAFF
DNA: TGTGCCAGCAGTTACGCCGAGGGGAACACTGAAGCTTTCTTT

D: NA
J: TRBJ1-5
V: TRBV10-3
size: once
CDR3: CAIATNGANSNQPQHF
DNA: TGTGCCATCGCGACAAACGGGGCGAATAGCAATCAGCCCCAGCATTTT

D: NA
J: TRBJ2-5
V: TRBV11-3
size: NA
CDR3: CASSLGAELQETQYF
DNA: TGTGCCAGCAGCTTAGGGGCAGAGCTTCAAGAGACCCAGTACTTC

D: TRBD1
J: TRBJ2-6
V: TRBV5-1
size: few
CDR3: CASSPQDDRGLLFGANVLTF
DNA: TGCGCCAGCAGCCCGCAAGACGACAGGGGGCTTCTGTTCGGGGCCAACGTCCTGACTTTC